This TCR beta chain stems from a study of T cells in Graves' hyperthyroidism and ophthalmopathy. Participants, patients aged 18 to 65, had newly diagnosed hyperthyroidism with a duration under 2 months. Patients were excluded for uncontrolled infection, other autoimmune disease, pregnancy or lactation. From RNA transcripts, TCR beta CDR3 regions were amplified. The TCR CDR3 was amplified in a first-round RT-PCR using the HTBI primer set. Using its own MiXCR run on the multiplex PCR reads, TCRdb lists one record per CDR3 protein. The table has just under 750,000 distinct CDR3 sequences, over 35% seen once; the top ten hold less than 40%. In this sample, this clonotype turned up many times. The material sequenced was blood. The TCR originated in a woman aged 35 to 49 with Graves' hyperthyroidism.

The CDR3: CASKSSGANVLTF. In nucleotides, the CDR3 is TGTGCCAGCAAAAGCTCTGGGGCCAACGTCCTGACTTTC. The chain uses TRBV13 and TRBJ2-6; D is ambiguous. V lost 7 bases to trimming and J lost 0 bases, with 4 bases between them. The germline V gene encodes CDR1 PRHDT and CDR2 FYEKMQ (reference sequence). The CDR3 runs to 13 residues. Supplemented by reference TRBV13 and TRBJ2-6, the full variable domain reads AAGVIQSPRHLIKEKRETATLKCYPIPRHDTVYWYQQGPGQDPQFLISFYEKMQSDKGSIPDRFSAQQFSDYHSELNMSSLELGDSALYFCASKSSGANVLTFGAGSRLTVL.